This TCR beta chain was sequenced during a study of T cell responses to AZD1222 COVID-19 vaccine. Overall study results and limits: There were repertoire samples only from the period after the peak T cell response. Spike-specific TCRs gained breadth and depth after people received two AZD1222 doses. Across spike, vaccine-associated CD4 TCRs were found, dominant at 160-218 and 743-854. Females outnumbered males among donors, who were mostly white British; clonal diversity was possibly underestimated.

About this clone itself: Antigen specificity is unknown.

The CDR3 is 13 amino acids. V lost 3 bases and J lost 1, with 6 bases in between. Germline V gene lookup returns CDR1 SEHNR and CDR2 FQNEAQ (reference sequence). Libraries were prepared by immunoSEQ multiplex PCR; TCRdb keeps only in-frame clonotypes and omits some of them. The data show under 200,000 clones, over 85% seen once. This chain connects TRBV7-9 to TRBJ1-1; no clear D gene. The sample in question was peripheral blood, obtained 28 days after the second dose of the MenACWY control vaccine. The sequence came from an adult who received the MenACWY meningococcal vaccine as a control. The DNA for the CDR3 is TGTGCCAGCAGCTTTCTGGAGAACACTGAAGCTTTCTTT. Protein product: CASSFLENTEAFF.